The clone carrying this T cell receptor (beta chain) was found a few times. The sample belongs to a study of human T cells and chemical hapten exposure. Stated time point: patch test 2, 6 weeks after DPC sensitization. Treatment described: therapeutic diphenylcyclopropenone sensitization with weekly scalp DPC. Using its own MiXCR run on the RACE reads, TCRdb lists one record per CDR3 protein. The data contain about 84,000 distinct CDR3 sequences, roughly a tenth of them singletons. This TCR was sampled from a woman aged 50 to 65 with alopecia areata. Some clones in this sample may be carry-over from other donors' samples. The material sequenced was whole blood, taken in connection with sensitization to the hapten diphenylcyclopropenone (DPC).

CDR3 sequence reads: CSVEGRVRETQYF. In nucleotides, the CDR3 is TGCAGCGTTGAAGGCAGGGTGAGAGAGACCCAGTACTTC. The chain links TRBV29-1 to TRBJ2-5; the D gene is possibly TRBD1 (5 bases). Deletions cut 1 base from V and 4 bases from J, with 10 bases between. The CDR3 covers 13 residues. Germline CDR1 reads SQVTM; CDR2 reads ANQGSEA.